This T cell receptor (beta chain) was captured in a study of metastatic and nonmetastatic thyroid tumors. Study context: Across peripheral blood and tumor or nodule tissue samples taken from malignant and benign thyroid patients, the repertoires were compared with one another.

This clone is medium-sized. The antigen remains unidentified. Before thyroid surgery, none of the patients had received any treatment. Germline loops: CDR1 DFQATT, CDR2 SNEGSKA (reference sequence). The CDR3 sequence is 12 residues long. Deletions cut 6 bases from V and 3 bases from J, with 12 bases between. TCRdb reanalyzed the PCR reads via MiXCR. The sample lists fewer than 35,000 clones; 20% to 25% were seen once. Study outcomes and limitations: For both blood and tumor, malignant thyroid tumors reportedly showed significantly higher TCR beta diversity than benign nodules did.

V and J are TRBV20-1 and TRBJ2-7, with D possibly matching TRBD2 (6 bases). Sequences were obtained from tumor tissue. The TCR was taken from a male donor with papillary thyroid cancer or a benign thyroid nodule (not recorded which). Some clones in this sample may be carry-over from other donors' samples. The CDR3 sequence is CSARDQNYEQYF. The CDR3 DNA is TGCAGTGCGCGGGACCAGAACTACGAGCAGTACTTC.